A selection of T cell receptor beta chains follows, all from one sample in a study of T cell changes during pregnancy in multiple sclerosis. The protocol was immunoSEQ multiplex PCR, while the TCRdb copy is restricted to in-frame clones and leaves out a portion. The table shows fewer than 100,000 clones, with approximately 90% occurring only once. The sequences come from peripheral blood, collected before pregnancy. Receptors originate from a female donor with multiple sclerosis, enrolled in a pregnancy study. CDR3s include the opening cysteine and the closing phenylalanine or tryptophan. Fields, in order: D gene, J gene, clone size, V gene, CDR3 protein, CDR3 DNA. The D gene is left open where the match is weak. A row's size may be missing; if present it is once, few, many or a size class.

TRBD1 | TRBJ2-7 | few | TRBV7-7 | CASSQGQEVYYEQYF | TGTGCTAGCAGCCAGGGACAGGAGGTATACTACGAGCAGTACTTC
- | TRBJ2-1 | - | TRBV12-5 | CASGEAGSYNEQFF | TGTGCTAGTGGAGAGGCGGGGTCCTACAATGAGCAGTTCTTC
- | TRBJ1-1 | - | TRBV12-5 | CASGLNGEGEAFF | TGTGCTAGTGGTTTGAATGGGGAGGGTGAAGCTTTCTTT
TRBD1 | TRBJ2-1 | - | TRBV7-6 | CASSLGGIVWQGARNEQFF | TGTGCCAGCAGCTTAGGGGGAATAGTTTGGCAGGGGGCCAGGAATGAGCAGTTCTTC
- | TRBJ1-4 | - | TRBV4-1 | CASSQGGGATNEKLFF | TGCGCCAGCAGCCAAGGTGGAGGGGCAACTAATGAAAAACTGTTTTTT
- | TRBJ2-6 | - | TRBV4-1 | CASREQVSGANVLTF | TGCGCCAGCAGAGAACAGGTCTCTGGGGCCAACGTCCTGACTTTC
- | TRBJ2-1 | - | TRBV9 | CATGSSYNEQFF | TGTGCCACGGGGAGCTCCTACAATGAGCAGTTCTTC
- | TRBJ2-2 | - | TRBV9 | CASSVGGTGELFF | TGTGCCAGCAGCGTGGGGGGCACCGGGGAGCTGTTTTTT
TRBD2 | TRBJ2-7 | - | TRBV9 | CASSPSSGQREQYF | TGTGCCAGCAGCCCCTCTAGCGGGCAGCGGGAGCAGTACTTC
TRBD1 | TRBJ2-6 | - | TRBV5-1 | CASSLALTGGSGANVLTF | TGCGCCAGCAGCTTGGCCCTGACAGGGGGCTCTGGGGCCAACGTCCTGACTTTC
TRBD1 | TRBJ1-2 | - | TRBV6-1 | CASSSPGQGRGYTF | TGTGCCAGCAGTAGCCCGGGACAGGGACGCGGCTACACCTTC
TRBD1 | TRBJ1-2 | - | TRBV5-1 | CASSLTPGQGAYGYTF | TGCGCCAGCAGCTTGACCCCGGGACAGGGGGCTTATGGCTACACCTTC
- | TRBJ1-2 | - | TRBV2 | CASSTGLYYGYTF | TGTGCCAGCAGTACAGGGCTCTACTATGGCTACACCTTC
- | TRBJ1-2 | once | TRBV7-2 | CASSSYLSGTPNYGYTF | TGTGCCAGCAGCTCGTACCTGTCCGGGACACCTAACTATGGCTACACCTTC
- | TRBJ1-2 | - | TRBV29-1 | CSVEGTPTNYGYTF | TGCAGCGTTGAGGGGACACCAACCAACTATGGCTACACCTTC
TRBD1 | TRBJ1-1 | - | TRBV29-1 | CSARTGTNTEAFF | TGCAGCGCTCGGACAGGCACGAACACTGAAGCTTTCTTT
TRBD2 | TRBJ2-2 | - | TRBV4-1 | CASMAGRGGPGTGELFF | TGCGCCAGCATGGCGGGGCGGGGGGGCCCGGGGACCGGGGAGCTGTTTTTT
- | TRBJ2-7 | once | TRBV6-5 | CASSYSRQVLYEQYF | TGTGCCAGCAGTTACTCGAGACAGGTCCTCTACGAGCAGTACTTC
- | TRBJ2-5 | - | TRBV9 | CASSVGDNHQETQYF | TGTGCCAGCAGCGTAGGAGACAACCACCAAGAGACCCAGTACTTC
- | TRBJ2-7 | once | TRBV18 | CASSPTTGSSYEQYF | TGTGCCAGCTCACCAACGACGGGGAGCTCCTACGAGCAGTACTTC
- | TRBJ1-1 | - | TRBV7-9 | CASSLVFAGDHTEAFF | TGTGCCAGCAGCTTAGTCTTCGCGGGCGATCACACTGAAGCTTTCTTT
TRBD2 | TRBJ2-7 | - | TRBV28 | CASSSPTSLSSYEQYF | TGTGCCAGCAGTTCCCCGACTAGCTTAAGCTCCTACGAGCAGTACTTC
- | TRBJ1-4 | - | TRBV7-6 | CASSFGPTQGVNEKLFF | TGTGCCAGCAGCTTTGGCCCTACACAGGGAGTGAATGAAAAACTGTTTTTT